A selection of T cell receptor beta chains follows, all from one sample in a study of T cell changes during pregnancy in multiple sclerosis. TCRdb's copy holds only in-frame clones and misses some; the assay was immunoSEQ multiplex PCR. The top ten clones hold 1.6% of a sample with around 110,000 clones, 85% to 95% of them seen once. The material sequenced was peripheral blood, taken after pregnancy. The source is a female donor with multiple sclerosis, enrolled in a pregnancy study. CDR3s include the opening cysteine and the closing phenylalanine or tryptophan. The D gene is left open where the match is weak. Only some rows state a clone size, as once, few, many or a class for expanded clones.

CDR3aa,CDR3nt,d_gene,abundance,j_gene,v_gene
CASSDRTSGPNEQFF,TGTGCCAGCTCAGACCGGACTAGCGGCCCCAATGAGCAGTTCTTC,TRBD2,.,TRBJ2-1,TRBV18
CASRLRPGQGSEQYF,TGTGCAAGTCGCTTACGACCGGGACAGGGTAGCGAGCAGTACTTC,.,.,TRBJ2-7,TRBV12-2
CASSLAGTGNQPQHF,TGTGCCAGCAGCTTAGCCGGGACAGGTAATCAGCCCCAGCATTTT,TRBD1,.,TRBJ1-5,TRBV7-2
CASNVAGGYEQYF,TGCGCCAGCAATGTAGCGGGAGGGTACGAGCAGTACTTC,TRBD2,.,TRBJ2-7,TRBV5-1
CASSRTANYGYTF,TGTGCCAGCAGCCGGACAGCTAACTATGGCTACACCTTC,.,.,TRBJ1-2,TRBV6-5
CASSESRGQGTSYNSPLHF,TGCGCCAGCAGTGAGTCGAGGGGGCAGGGCACCTCCTATAATTCACCCCTCCACTTT,TRBD1,.,TRBJ1-6,TRBV10-1
CASSFSGGAETQYF,TGTGCCAGCAGCTTTAGCGGGGGGGCGGAGACCCAGTACTTC,TRBD2,once,TRBJ2-5,TRBV5-6
CASSLEHFTEAFF,TGTGCCAGCAGCTTAGAACATTTCACTGAAGCTTTCTTT,.,.,TRBJ1-1,TRBV11-2
CASSEKPYSGNTIYF,TGCGCCAGCAGCGAAAAGCCCTACTCTGGAAACACCATATATTTT,.,.,TRBJ1-3,TRBV5-1
CASLQGVYGYTF,TGTGCCTCATTACAAGGGGTCTATGGCTACACCTTC,.,.,TRBJ1-2,TRBV28
CASRGVSAGYTF,TGTGCCAGTAGAGGGGTTTCGGCTGGCTACACCTTC,.,.,TRBJ1-2,TRBV19
CASSATGYGANVLTF,TGTGCCAGCAGCGCGACAGGGTACGGGGCCAACGTCCTGACTTTC,TRBD1,.,TRBJ2-6,TRBV9
CASSAGDRDYGYTF,TGTGCCAGCAGCGCAGGGGACAGGGACTATGGCTACACCTTC,TRBD1,.,TRBJ1-2,TRBV9
CASSRQGGNEKLFF,TGTGCCAGCAGTAGACAGGGAGGTAATGAAAAACTGTTTTTT,TRBD1,.,TRBJ1-4,TRBV6-5
CAINDRDRGYTF,TGTGCCATCAACGACAGGGATCGTGGCTACACCTTC,TRBD1,.,TRBJ1-2,TRBV10-3
CASSFQGRVAGANVLTF,TGTGCCAGCAGCTTTCAGGGGAGGGTAGCTGGGGCCAACGTCCTGACTTTC,.,.,TRBJ2-6,TRBV5-6
CASSISSGRGDTQYF,TGTGCCAGCAGCATCTCTAGCGGGAGGGGAGATACGCAGTATTTT,TRBD2,.,TRBJ2-3,TRBV7-9
CASSLERSHTGELFF,TGTGCCAGCAGCTTAGAACGGTCCCACACCGGGGAGCTGTTTTTT,.,.,TRBJ2-2,TRBV11-2
CSVGTATNTEAFF,TGCAGCGTAGGGACAGCTACGAACACTGAAGCTTTCTTT,TRBD1,.,TRBJ1-1,TRBV29-1
CASSLSADTQYF,TGCGCCAGCAGCTTGTCAGCAGATACGCAGTATTTT,.,.,TRBJ2-3,TRBV5-1
CSARRAGGGTGELFF,TGCAGCGCCCGAAGAGCGGGGGGGGGCACCGGGGAGCTGTTTTTT,TRBD2,.,TRBJ2-2,TRBV29-1
CASSPRQGQAEKLFF,TGTGCCAGCAGCCCGAGGCAGGGCCAGGCTGAAAAACTGTTTTTT,.,.,TRBJ1-4,TRBV7-2
CASSEGQGRKRNTEAFF,TGTGCCAGCAGTGAAGGACAGGGAAGAAAAAGGAACACTGAAGCTTTCTTT,TRBD1,.,TRBJ1-1,TRBV6-1
CASSEAPPGAQNYGYTF,TGTGCCAGCAGTGAAGCCCCCCCAGGGGCGCAAAACTATGGCTACACCTTC,.,.,TRBJ1-2,TRBV2
CAWSVAYAGVSLNQPQHF,TGTGCCTGGAGTGTGGCGTACGCGGGGGTCAGCCTCAATCAGCCCCAGCATTTT,.,.,TRBJ1-5,TRBV30
CASSMTLAGWAPNEQFF,TGTGCCAGCAGCATGACCCTAGCGGGATGGGCCCCCAATGAGCAGTTCTTC,TRBD2,.,TRBJ2-1,TRBV7-6
CASSVDPGGNTEAFF,TGTGCCAGCAGCGTAGATCCGGGAGGGAACACTGAAGCTTTCTTT,.,.,TRBJ1-1,TRBV9
CAWRGPGYTF,TGTGCCTGGAGGGGGCCCGGCTACACCTTC,.,.,TRBJ1-2,TRBV30
CASSVGGGLLDNEQFF,TGTGCCAGCAGCGTCGGGGGGGGCCTTCTTGACAATGAGCAGTTCTTC,TRBD2,.,TRBJ2-1,TRBV9
CASSLEQGAGELFF,TGTGCCAGCAGCTTAGAACAGGGGGCCGGGGAGCTGTTTTTT,TRBD1,.,TRBJ2-2,TRBV7-7
CASSLSSPSGELFF,TGTGCCAGCAGTTTGAGTTCCCCTAGCGGGGAGCTGTTTTTT,.,once,TRBJ2-2,TRBV28
CASSRLFTDTQYF,TGTGCCAGTAGTCGACTATTCACAGATACGCAGTATTTT,.,.,TRBJ2-3,TRBV19
CASSLLGGITEAFF,TGTGCCAGCAGTTTACTGGGGGGGATCACTGAAGCTTTCTTT,.,.,TRBJ1-1,TRBV27
CASSVTGDEQYF,TGCGCCAGCAGCGTTACAGGGGACGAGCAGTACTTC,TRBD1,.,TRBJ2-7,TRBV5-1
CSVGTGGSEQYF,TGCAGCGTCGGGACAGGGGGCAGCGAGCAGTACTTC,TRBD1,.,TRBJ2-7,TRBV29-1
CASSPPSGRNTGELFF,TGTGCCAGCAGCCCCCCTAGCGGGCGGAACACCGGGGAGCTGTTTTTT,TRBD2,.,TRBJ2-2,TRBV5-4
CASSLDDTEKLFF,TGCGCCAGCAGCTTGGACGACACCGAAAAACTGTTTTTT,.,.,TRBJ1-4,TRBV5-1
CASSLLGASQPQHF,TGTGCCAGCAGTTTACTTGGGGCAAGCCAGCCCCAGCATTTT,.,.,TRBJ1-5,TRBV28
CASSPTSGIYEQYF,TGTGCCAGCAGCCCTACTAGCGGAATCTACGAGCAGTACTTC,TRBD2,.,TRBJ2-7,TRBV9
CASSELQGVDEQYF,TGTGCCAGCAGTGAACTCCAGGGTGTCGACGAGCAGTACTTC,.,.,TRBJ2-7,TRBV2
CASSLNRNYNEQFF,TGTGCCAGCAGCTTAAACAGAAACTACAATGAGCAGTTCTTC,.,.,TRBJ2-1,TRBV7-3
CASRRQGDQEGAFF,TGTGCCAGCAGAAGACAGGGGGACCAAGAAGGAGCTTTCTTT,TRBD1,.,TRBJ1-1,TRBV7-9
CASSPPTASDTQYF,TGTGCCAGCTCACCACCGACAGCGTCAGATACGCAGTATTTT,.,.,TRBJ2-3,TRBV18
CASSPSTNEKLFF,TGTGCCAGCAGCCCTTCAACTAATGAAAAACTGTTTTTT,.,.,TRBJ1-4,TRBV7-2
CASSSLNEQFF,TGTGCCAGCAGTTCTCTTAATGAGCAGTTCTTC,.,once,TRBJ2-1,TRBV28
CAWSVTGGPLRTIYF,TGTGCCTGGAGTGTAACAGGGGGACCTCTGCGAACCATATATTTT,TRBD1,.,TRBJ1-3,TRBV30
CASSEIGGSGETQYF,TGTGCCAGCAGTGAAATAGGGGGTTCAGGGGAGACCCAGTACTTC,.,once,TRBJ2-5,TRBV6-1
CASRDRLAKNIQYF,TGTGCCAGCAGGGACAGGTTAGCCAAAAACATTCAGTACTTC,TRBD1,.,TRBJ2-4,TRBV6-1
CASSDLRGEAFF,TGTGCCAGCAGCGACCTGCGGGGTGAAGCTTTCTTT,.,.,TRBJ1-1,TRBV9
CASSPLAGGPIMAQYF,TGTGCCAGCAGCCCGCTAGCGGGGGGCCCCATCATGGCGCAGTATTTT,TRBD2,.,TRBJ2-3,TRBV14
CASSPRTSGRAGNNEQFF,TGTGCCAGCAGCCCTCGGACTAGCGGGAGGGCAGGGAACAATGAGCAGTTCTTC,TRBD2,.,TRBJ2-1,TRBV14